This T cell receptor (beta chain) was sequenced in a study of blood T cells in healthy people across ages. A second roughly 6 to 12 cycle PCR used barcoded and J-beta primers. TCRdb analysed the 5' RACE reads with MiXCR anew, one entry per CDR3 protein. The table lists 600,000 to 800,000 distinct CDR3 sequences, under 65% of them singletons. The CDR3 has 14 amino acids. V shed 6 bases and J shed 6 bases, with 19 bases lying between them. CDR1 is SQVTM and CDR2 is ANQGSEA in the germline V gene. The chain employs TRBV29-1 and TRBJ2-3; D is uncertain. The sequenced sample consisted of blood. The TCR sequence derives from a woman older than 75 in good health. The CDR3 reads CSVRRTDLRDTQYF. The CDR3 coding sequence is TGCAGCGTCCGTCGCACCGACCTCAGGGATACGCAGTATTTT.